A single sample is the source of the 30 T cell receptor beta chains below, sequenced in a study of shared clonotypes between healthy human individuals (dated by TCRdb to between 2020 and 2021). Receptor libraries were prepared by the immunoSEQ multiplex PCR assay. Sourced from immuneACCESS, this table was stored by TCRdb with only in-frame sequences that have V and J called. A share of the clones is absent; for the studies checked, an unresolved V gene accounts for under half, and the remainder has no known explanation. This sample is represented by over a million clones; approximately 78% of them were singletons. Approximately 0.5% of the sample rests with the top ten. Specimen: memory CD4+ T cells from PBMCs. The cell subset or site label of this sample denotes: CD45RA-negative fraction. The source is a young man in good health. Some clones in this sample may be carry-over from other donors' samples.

The CDR3 protein is CASSLDSGVLTF. The CDR3 coding sequence is TGTGCCAGCAGCTTGGACTCCGGCGTCCTGACTTTC. The chain links TRBV7-2 to TRBJ2-6, with D possibly matching TRBD2 (5 bases). Germline CDR1 reads SGHTA; CDR2 reads FQGNSA. Trimming shortened V by 3 bases and J by 12 bases, and 9 bases separated the two germline ends. The CDR3 is 12 amino acids.

CDR3 bases: TGTGCCAGCAGCCCAAGGACAGGGGCAGATACGCAGTATTTT. As protein: CASSPRTGADTQYF. The gene calls are TRBV7-3 and TRBJ2-3, with 9 positions matching TRBD1. This CDR3 spans 14 amino acids. Germline V gene data show CDR1 as SGHTA and CDR2 as FQGTGA. The ends lost 5 bases at V and 4 bases at J; junction bases unmatched: 4.

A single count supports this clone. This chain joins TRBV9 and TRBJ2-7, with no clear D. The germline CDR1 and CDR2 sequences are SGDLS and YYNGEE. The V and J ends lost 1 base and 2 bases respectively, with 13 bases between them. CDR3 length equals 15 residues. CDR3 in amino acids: CASSVSPAGAYEQYF. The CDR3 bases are TGTGCCAGCAGCGTAAGTCCCGCAGGAGCCTACGAGCAGTACTTC.

The CDR3 reads CASSPWTGTGGTDTQYF. In DNA form, the CDR3 reads TGTGCCAGCAGCCCCTGGACAGGGACGGGTGGCACAGATACGCAGTATTTT. The genes are TRBV9 and TRBJ2-3, with 8 bases aligning to TRBD1. V dropped 4 bases and J dropped 1; count of bases not matched to a gene: 11. In germline, CDR1 is SGDLS, CDR2 YYNGEE. The length of the CDR3 is 17 residues.

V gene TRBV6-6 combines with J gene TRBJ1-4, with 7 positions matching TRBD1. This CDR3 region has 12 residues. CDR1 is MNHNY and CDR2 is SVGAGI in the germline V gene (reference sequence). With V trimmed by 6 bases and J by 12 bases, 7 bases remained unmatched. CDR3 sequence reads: CASRTDRDELFF. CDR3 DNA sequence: TGTGCCAGCAGAACAGACAGGGATGAACTGTTTTTT.

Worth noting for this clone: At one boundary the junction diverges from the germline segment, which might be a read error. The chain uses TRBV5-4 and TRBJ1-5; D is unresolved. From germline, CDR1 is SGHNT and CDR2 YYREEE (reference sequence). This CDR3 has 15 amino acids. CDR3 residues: CASSPMWTPEWPQHF. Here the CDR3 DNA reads TGCGCCAGCAGCCCAATGTGGACCCCCGAATGGCCCCAGCATTTT. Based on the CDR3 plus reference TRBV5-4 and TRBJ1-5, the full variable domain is ETGVTQSPTHLIKTRGQQVTLRCSSQSGHNTVSWYQQALGQGPQFIFQYYREEENGRGNFPPRFSGLQFPNYSSELNVNALELDDSALYLCASSPMWTPEWPQHFGDGTRLSIL.

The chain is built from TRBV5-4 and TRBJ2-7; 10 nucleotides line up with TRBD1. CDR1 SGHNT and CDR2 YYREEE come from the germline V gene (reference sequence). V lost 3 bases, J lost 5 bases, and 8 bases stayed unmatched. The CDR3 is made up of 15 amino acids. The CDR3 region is CASSSRDRGGHEQYF. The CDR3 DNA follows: TGTGCCAGCAGCTCCCGGGACAGGGGTGGGCACGAGCAGTACTTC.

CDR3 in DNA: TGTGCCAGCAGTTTCGGGGGCGGAGAGACCCAGTACTTC. It is translated as CASSFGGGETQYF. The rearrangement uses TRBV28 and TRBJ2-5; D could derive from TRBD1 or TRBD2 (6 bases each). V was pared by 3 bases and J by 4 bases, with 9 bases between. There are 13 residues in the CDR3. From germline, CDR1 is MDHEN and CDR2 SYDVKM.

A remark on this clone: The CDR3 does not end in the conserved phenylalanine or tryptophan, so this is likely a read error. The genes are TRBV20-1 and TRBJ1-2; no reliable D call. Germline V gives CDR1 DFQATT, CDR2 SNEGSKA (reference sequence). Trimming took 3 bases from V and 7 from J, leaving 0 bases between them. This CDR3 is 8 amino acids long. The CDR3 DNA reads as TGCAGTGCTAGTGGCTACACCCTC. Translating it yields CSASGYTL.

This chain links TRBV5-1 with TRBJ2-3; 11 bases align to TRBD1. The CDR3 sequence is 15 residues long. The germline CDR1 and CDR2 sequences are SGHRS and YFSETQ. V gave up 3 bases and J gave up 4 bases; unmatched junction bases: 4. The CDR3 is CASSSGTGGADTQYF. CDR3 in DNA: TGCGCCAGCAGCTCCGGGACAGGGGGAGCAGATACGCAGTATTTT.

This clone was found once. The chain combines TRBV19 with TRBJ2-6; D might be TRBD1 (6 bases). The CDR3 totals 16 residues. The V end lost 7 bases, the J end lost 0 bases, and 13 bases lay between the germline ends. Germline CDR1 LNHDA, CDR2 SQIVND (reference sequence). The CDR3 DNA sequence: TGTGCCAGTACGGGGACCAGGGGCTCTGGGGCCAACGTCCTGACTTTC. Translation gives CASTGTRGSGANVLTF.

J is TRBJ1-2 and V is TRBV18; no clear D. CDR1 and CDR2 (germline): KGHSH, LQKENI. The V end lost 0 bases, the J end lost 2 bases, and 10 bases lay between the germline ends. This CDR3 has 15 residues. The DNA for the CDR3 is TGTGCCAGCTCACCACCCGGGTTGCAAAACTATGGCTACACCTTC. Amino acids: CASSPPGLQNYGYTF.

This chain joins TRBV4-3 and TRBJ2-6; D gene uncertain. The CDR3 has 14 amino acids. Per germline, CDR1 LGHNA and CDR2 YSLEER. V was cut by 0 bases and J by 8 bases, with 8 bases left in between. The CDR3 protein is CASSQDWVSNVLTF. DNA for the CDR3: TGCGCCAGCAGCCAAGATTGGGTTTCCAACGTCCTGACTTTC.

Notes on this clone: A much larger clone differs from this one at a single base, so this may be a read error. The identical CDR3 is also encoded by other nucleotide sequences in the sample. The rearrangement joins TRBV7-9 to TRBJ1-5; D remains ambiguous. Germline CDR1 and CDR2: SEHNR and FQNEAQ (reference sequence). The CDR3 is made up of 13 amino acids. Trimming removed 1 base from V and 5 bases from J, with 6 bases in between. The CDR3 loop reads CASSLGPDQPQHF. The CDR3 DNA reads TGTGCCAGCAGCTTAGGACCGGATCAGCCCCAGCATTTT.

The CDR3 spells CASRDRPGYEQFF. CDR3 DNA sequence: TGTGCCAGCCGGGACAGGCCGGGCTATGAGCAGTTCTTC. The J gene is TRBJ2-1, the V gene TRBV5-4; 8 nucleotides match TRBD1. V gave up 7 bases and J gave up 8 bases; unmatched junction bases: 8. Germline assignment: CDR1 SGHNT and CDR2 YYREEE (reference sequence). The CDR3 runs 13 residues.

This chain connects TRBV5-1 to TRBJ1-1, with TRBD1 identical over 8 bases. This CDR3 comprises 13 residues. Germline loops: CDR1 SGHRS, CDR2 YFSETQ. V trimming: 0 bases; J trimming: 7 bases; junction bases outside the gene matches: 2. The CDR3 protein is CASSLGDRFEAFF. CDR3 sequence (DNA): TGCGCCAGCAGCTTGGGGGACAGGTTTGAAGCTTTCTTT.

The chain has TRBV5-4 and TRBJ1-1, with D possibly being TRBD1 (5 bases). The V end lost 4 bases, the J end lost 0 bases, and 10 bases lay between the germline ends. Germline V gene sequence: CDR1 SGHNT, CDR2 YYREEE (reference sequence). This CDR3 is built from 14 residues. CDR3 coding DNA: TGTGCCAGCAGCCCGGGGGTGATGAACACTGAAGCTTTCTTT. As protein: CASSPGVMNTEAFF.

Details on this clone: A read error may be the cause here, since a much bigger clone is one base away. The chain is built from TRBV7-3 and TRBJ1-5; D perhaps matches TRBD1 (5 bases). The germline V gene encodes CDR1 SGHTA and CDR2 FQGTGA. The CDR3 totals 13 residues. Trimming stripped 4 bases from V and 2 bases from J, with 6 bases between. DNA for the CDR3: TGTGCCAGCAGCTGGGGGGGCAATCAGCCCCAGCATTTT. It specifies CASSWGGNQPQHF.

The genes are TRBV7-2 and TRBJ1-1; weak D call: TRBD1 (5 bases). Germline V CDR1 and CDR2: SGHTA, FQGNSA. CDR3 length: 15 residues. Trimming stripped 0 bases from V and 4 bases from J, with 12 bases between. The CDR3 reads CASSLAGGRGTEAFF. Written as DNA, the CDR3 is TGTGCCAGCAGCTTAGCGGGGGGTAGGGGCACTGAAGCTTTCTTT.

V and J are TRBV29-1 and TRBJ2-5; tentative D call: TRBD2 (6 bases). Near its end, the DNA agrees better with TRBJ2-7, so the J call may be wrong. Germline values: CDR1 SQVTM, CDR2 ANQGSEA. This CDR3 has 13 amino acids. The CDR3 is CSVELRGTYEQYF. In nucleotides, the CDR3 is TGCAGCGTTGAATTGCGCGGGACCTACGAGCAGTACTTC.

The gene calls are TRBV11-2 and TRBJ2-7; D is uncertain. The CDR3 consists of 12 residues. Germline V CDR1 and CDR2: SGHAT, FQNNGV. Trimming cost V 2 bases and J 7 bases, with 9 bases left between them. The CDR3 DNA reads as TGTGCCAGCAGCTTATACAGTGGAGAGCAGTACTTC. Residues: CASSLYSGEQYF.

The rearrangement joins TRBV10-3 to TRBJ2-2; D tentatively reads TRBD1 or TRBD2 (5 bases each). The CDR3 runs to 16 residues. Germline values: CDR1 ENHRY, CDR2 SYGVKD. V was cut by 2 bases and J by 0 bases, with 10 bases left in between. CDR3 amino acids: CAISEGGTANTGELFF. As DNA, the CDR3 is TGTGCCATCAGTGAGGGGGGTACCGCGAACACCGGGGAGCTGTTTTTT.

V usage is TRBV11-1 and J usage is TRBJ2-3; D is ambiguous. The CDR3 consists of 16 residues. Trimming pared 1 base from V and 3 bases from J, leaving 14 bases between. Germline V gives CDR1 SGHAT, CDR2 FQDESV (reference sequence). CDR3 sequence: CASSLGLGYFTDTQYF. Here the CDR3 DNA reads TGTGCCAGCAGCTTAGGTTTAGGCTACTTTACAGATACGCAGTATTTT.

The DNA of the CDR3 is TGTGCCAGCTCACCAGGTCAGCGTACCCTCTATGGCTACACCTTC. Translating it yields CASSPGQRTLYGYTF. The chain employs TRBV18 and TRBJ1-2; no clear D gene. The ends were cut back, 2 bases at V and 4 bases at J, with 14 bases in the middle. The CDR3 runs to 15 residues. Germline values: CDR1 KGHSH, CDR2 LQKENI. The variable domain in full, with the rest retrieved from reference TRBV18 and TRBJ1-2, is NAGVMQNPRHLVRRRGQEARLRCSPMKGHSHVYWYRQLPEEGLKFMVYLQKENIIDESGMPKERFSAEFPKEGPSILRIQQVVRGDSAAYFCASSPGQRTLYGYTFGSGTRLTVV.

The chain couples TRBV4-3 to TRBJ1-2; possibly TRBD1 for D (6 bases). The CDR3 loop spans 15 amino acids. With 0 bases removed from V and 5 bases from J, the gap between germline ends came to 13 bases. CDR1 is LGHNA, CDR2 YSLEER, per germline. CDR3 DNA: TGCGCCAGCAGCCAAGATGAGGGAGGGGGTTATGGCTACACCTTC. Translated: CASSQDEGGGYGYTF.

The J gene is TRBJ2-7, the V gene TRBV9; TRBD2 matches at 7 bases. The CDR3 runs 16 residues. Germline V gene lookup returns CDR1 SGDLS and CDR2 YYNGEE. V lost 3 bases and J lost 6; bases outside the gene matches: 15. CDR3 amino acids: CASSGRRGGRGSEQYF. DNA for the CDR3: TGTGCCAGCAGCGGGAGACGGGGCGGGAGAGGGTCCGAGCAGTACTTC.

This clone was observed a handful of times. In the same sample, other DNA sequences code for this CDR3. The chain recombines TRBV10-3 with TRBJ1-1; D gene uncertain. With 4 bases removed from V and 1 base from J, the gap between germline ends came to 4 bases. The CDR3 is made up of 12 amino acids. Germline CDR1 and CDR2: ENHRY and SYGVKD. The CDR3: CAISGQNTEAFF. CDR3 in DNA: TGTGCCATCAGTGGTCAGAACACTGAAGCTTTCTTT.

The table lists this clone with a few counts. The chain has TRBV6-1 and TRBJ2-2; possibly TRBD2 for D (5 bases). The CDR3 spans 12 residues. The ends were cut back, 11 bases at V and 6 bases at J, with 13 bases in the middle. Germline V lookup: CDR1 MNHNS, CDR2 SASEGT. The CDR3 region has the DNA TGTGCCGTAACTAGGGCCGCCGGGGAGCTGTTTTTT. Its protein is CAVTRAAGELFF.

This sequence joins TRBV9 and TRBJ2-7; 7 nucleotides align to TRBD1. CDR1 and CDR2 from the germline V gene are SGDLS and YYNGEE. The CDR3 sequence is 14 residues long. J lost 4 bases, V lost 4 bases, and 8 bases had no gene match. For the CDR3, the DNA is TGTGCCAGCAGCAAGGGGGCGCCGGGGTACGAGCAGTACTTC. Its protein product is CASSKGAPGYEQYF. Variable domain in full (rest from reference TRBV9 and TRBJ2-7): DSGVTQTPKHLITATGQRVTLRCSPRSGDLSVYWYQQSLDQGLQFLIQYYNGEERAKGNILERFSAQQFPDLHSELNLSSLELGDSALYFCASSKGAPGYEQYFGPGTRLTVT.

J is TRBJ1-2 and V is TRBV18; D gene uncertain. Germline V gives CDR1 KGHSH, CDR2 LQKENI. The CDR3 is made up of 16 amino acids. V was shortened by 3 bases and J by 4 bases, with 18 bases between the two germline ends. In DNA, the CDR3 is TGTGCCAGCTCACCCAACCGGGTCTCGGAGGGCTATGGCTACACCTTC. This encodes CASSPNRVSEGYGYTF.